The rows below give T cell receptor beta chains drawn from one sample of a study of response to subunit inactivated influenza vaccine. Via MiXCR, TCRdb re-called the RT-PCR reads, giving one row per CDR3 protein. Of more than 400,000 distinct CDR3 sequences in the sample, approximately 9.9% were seen once. The sequencing here drew on PBMCs from blood, taken about 40 days after vaccination. The receptors shown here come from a man over 45 who received an inactivated influenza vaccine. The CDR3 runs from the conserved cysteine through the conserved F or W. A D gene is named only where the DNA matches it firmly. Rows give clone size only sometimes, using once, few, many, or a class for an expanded clone.

cdr3_aa: CASSQRDSSYEQYF
cdr3_nt: TGCGCCAGCAGCCAAAGGGATAGCTCCTACGAGCAGTACTTC
clone_size: many
j_call: TRBJ2-7
d_call: -
cdr3_length: 14
v_call: TRBV4-3

cdr3_aa: CASSLIGGTYPSSYNEQFF
cdr3_nt: TGTGCCAGCAGCTTAATTGGCGGCACTTACCCGAGCTCCTACAATGAGCAGTTCTTC
clone_size: few
j_call: TRBJ2-1
d_call: -
cdr3_length: 19
v_call: TRBV7-3

cdr3_aa: CASSRSGEYNEQFF
cdr3_nt: TGTGCCAGCAGTAGGAGCGGGGAATACAATGAGCAGTTCTTC
clone_size: -
j_call: TRBJ2-1
d_call: TRBD2
cdr3_length: 14
v_call: TRBV9

cdr3_aa: CSASVGYEQYF
cdr3_nt: TGCAGTGCTAGTGTGGGCTACGAGCAGTACTTC
clone_size: -
j_call: TRBJ2-7
d_call: -
cdr3_length: 11
v_call: TRBV20-1

cdr3_aa: CASSKSTGFNEKLFF
cdr3_nt: TGTGCCAGCAGCAAGTCGACAGGGTTTAATGAAAAACTGTTTTTT
clone_size: few
j_call: TRBJ1-4
d_call: TRBD1
cdr3_length: 15
v_call: TRBV7-7

cdr3_aa: CASSLLGISNQPQHF
cdr3_nt: TGTGCCAGCAGCTTATTAGGAATTAGCAATCAGCCCCAGCATTTT
clone_size: -
j_call: TRBJ1-5
d_call: -
cdr3_length: 15
v_call: TRBV5-6

cdr3_aa: CSATLGLGVSPGGPDTQYF
cdr3_nt: TGCAGTGCCACCCTGGGGTTAGGTGTTAGCCCCGGCGGCCCAGATACGCAGTATTTT
clone_size: few
j_call: TRBJ2-3
d_call: -
cdr3_length: 19
v_call: TRBV20-1

cdr3_aa: CASSLVLREDEQFF
cdr3_nt: TGTGCCAGCAGCTTGGTCCTCAGGGAGGATGAGCAGTTCTTC
clone_size: few
j_call: TRBJ2-1
d_call: -
cdr3_length: 14
v_call: TRBV5-4

cdr3_aa: CASSPQPYFGGDTQYF
cdr3_nt: TGTGCCAGCAGCCCCCAGCCTTACTTCGGAGGCGATACGCAGTATTTT
clone_size: few
j_call: TRBJ2-3
d_call: -
cdr3_length: 16
v_call: TRBV3-1

cdr3_aa: CASSPIRGDNQPQHF
cdr3_nt: TGTGCCAGCAGCCCAATCCGGGGGGACAATCAGCCCCAGCATTTT
clone_size: -
j_call: TRBJ1-5
d_call: -
cdr3_length: 15
v_call: TRBV27

cdr3_aa: CASSSLAPQRYNEQFF
cdr3_nt: TGTGCCAGCAGCTCTCTAGCGCCCCAGCGCTACAATGAGCAGTTCTTC
clone_size: many
j_call: TRBJ2-1
d_call: -
cdr3_length: 16
v_call: TRBV7-2

cdr3_aa: CASNDRGLYEQYF
cdr3_nt: TGTGCCAGCAACGACAGGGGGCTCTACGAGCAGTACTTC
clone_size: many
j_call: TRBJ2-7
d_call: TRBD1
cdr3_length: 13
v_call: TRBV5-6

cdr3_aa: CASSSSGTYPYEQYF
cdr3_nt: TGTGCCAGCAGCTCTTCCGGGACTTATCCCTACGAGCAGTACTTC
clone_size: -
j_call: TRBJ2-7
d_call: -
cdr3_length: 15
v_call: TRBV7-2

cdr3_aa: CASSQGLAVTQYF
cdr3_nt: TGCGCCAGCAGCCAGGGACTAGCGGTTACGCAGTATTTT
clone_size: many
j_call: TRBJ2-3
d_call: TRBD2
cdr3_length: 13
v_call: TRBV5-1

cdr3_aa: CASSLGTKTDTQYF
cdr3_nt: TGCGCCAGCAGCTTGGGGACTAAGACAGATACGCAGTATTTT
clone_size: many
j_call: TRBJ2-3
d_call: -
cdr3_length: 14
v_call: TRBV5-1

cdr3_aa: CASSGTPYSYNEQFF
cdr3_nt: TGTGCCAGCAGCGGCACACCTTACTCCTACAATGAGCAGTTCTTC
clone_size: -
j_call: TRBJ2-1
d_call: -
cdr3_length: 15
v_call: TRBV7-9